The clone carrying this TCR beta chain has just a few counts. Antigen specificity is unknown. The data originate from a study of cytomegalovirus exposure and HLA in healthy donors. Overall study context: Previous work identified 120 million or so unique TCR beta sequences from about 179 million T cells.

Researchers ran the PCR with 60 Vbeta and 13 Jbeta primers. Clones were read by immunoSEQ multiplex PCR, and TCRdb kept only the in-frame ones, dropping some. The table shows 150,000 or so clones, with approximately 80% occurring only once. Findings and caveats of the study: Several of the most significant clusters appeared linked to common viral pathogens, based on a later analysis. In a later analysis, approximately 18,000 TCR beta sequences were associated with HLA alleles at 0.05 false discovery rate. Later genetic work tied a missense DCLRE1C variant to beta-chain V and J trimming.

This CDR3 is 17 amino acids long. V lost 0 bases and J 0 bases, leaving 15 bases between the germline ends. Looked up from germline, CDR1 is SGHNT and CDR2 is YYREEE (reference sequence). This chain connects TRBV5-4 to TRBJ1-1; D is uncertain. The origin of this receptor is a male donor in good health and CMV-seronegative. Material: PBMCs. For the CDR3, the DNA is TGTGCCAGCAGCTTGGGGGGAGGGAGTCCCATGAACACTGAAGCTTTCTTT. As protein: CASSLGGGSPMNTEAFF.